One sample yielded the 15 T cell receptor beta chains listed below, sequenced in a study of blood T cell repertoires in COVID-19. Sequencing used immunoSEQ multiplex PCR; TCRdb keeps in-frame clones, though not all of them. The sample has 200,000 to 250,000 clones; 86% are singletons. Sequencing used peripheral blood. Receptors were obtained from an elderly man with acute or convalescent COVID-19.

This rearrangement joins TRBV6-5 to TRBJ1-2; D call uncertain. The V end lost 6 bases, the J end lost 3 bases, and 11 bases lay between the germline ends. Per germline, CDR1 MNHEY and CDR2 SVGAGI. CDR3 length: 13 residues. DNA for the CDR3: TGTGCCAGCAGACCGACCCGGGACTATGGCTACACCTTC. Protein: CASRPTRDYGYTF.

The rearrangement links TRBV7-2 to TRBJ1-5; D might be TRBD1 (5 bases). V gave up 5 bases and J gave up 11 bases, with 10 bases separating them. The CDR3 spans 11 residues. Per the germline V gene, CDR1 is SGHTA and CDR2 is FQGNSA. CDR3 residues: CASSRDSAQHF. CDR3 coding DNA: TGTGCCAGCAGCCGTGACAGCGCCCAGCATTTT.

The rearrangement links TRBV18 to TRBJ2-1; 10 bases map to TRBD1. In germline, CDR1 is KGHSH, CDR2 LQKENI. J lost 7 bases, V lost 2 bases, and 2 bases had no gene match. The CDR3 loop spans 14 amino acids. In DNA, the CDR3 is TGTGCCAGCTCACCAGACAGGGGGCAGAATGAGCAGTTCTTC. Protein: CASSPDRGQNEQFF.

The chain recombines TRBV5-1 with TRBJ1-6; 7 nucleotides match TRBD1. The germline gives CDR1 SGHRS, CDR2 YFSETQ. Unmatched junction bases numbered 7, after V lost 5 bases and J lost 11 bases. The CDR3 is made up of 13 amino acids. The CDR3 nucleotides read TGCGCCAGCAGGCGTGACAGGGCAACACCCCTCCACTTT. Protein: CASRRDRATPLHF.

V gene TRBV6-5 combines with J gene TRBJ2-1; tentative D call: TRBD1 (6 bases). V lost 7 bases to trimming and J lost 10 bases, with 17 bases between them. Germline V gene sequence: CDR1 MNHEY, CDR2 SVGAGI. This CDR3 region has 13 residues. The CDR3 loop is CASTSETGLEQFF. Here the CDR3 DNA reads TGTGCCAGCACTTCAGAGACAGGCCTCGAGCAGTTCTTC.

The V gene is TRBV27, the J gene TRBJ2-1, with 8 bases that match TRBD2. With V trimmed by 6 bases and J by 4 bases, 5 bases remained unmatched. CDR3 size: 14 residues. Germline CDR1 MNHEY, CDR2 SMNVEV (reference sequence). This CDR3 is CASSRLAPYNEQFF. CDR3 DNA: TGTGCCAGCAGCAGACTAGCGCCATACAATGAGCAGTTCTTC.

The chain employs TRBV9 and TRBJ1-1; D is uncertain. Trimming took 0 bases from V and 4 from J, leaving 13 bases between them. This CDR3 is built from 15 residues. The germline gives CDR1 SGDLS, CDR2 YYNGEE. The CDR3, as DNA: TGTGCCAGCAGCGTAGGTCCGGGTTTGGGCACTGAAGCTTTCTTT. Its protein product is CASSVGPGLGTEAFF.

This clone turned up a few times. The chain uses TRBV2 and TRBJ2-1; 11 nucleotides align to TRBD2. Germline CDR1 SNHLY, CDR2 FYNNEI. This CDR3 comprises 15 residues. Trimming took 6 bases from V and 7 from J; bases not matched to a gene: 8. The CDR3 here is CASRGSGGAMNEQFF. DNA of the CDR3: TGTGCCAGCAGGGGTAGCGGGGGGGCCATGAATGAGCAGTTCTTC.

This rearrangement joins TRBV11-3 to TRBJ1-4; maybe TRBD1 (6 bases). Trimming removed 7 bases at V and 3 bases at J, with 27 bases between. Germline V gene data show CDR1 as SGHNT and CDR2 as YENEEA. The CDR3 covers 19 residues. CDR3 sequence: CASTSLRDISERANEKLFF. CDR3 nucleotides: TGTGCCAGCACCTCCCTTAGGGACATCTCGGAGAGGGCTAATGAAAAACTGTTTTTT.

The chain couples TRBV6-5 to TRBJ1-4, with unresolved D. Germline V gene lookup returns CDR1 MNHEY and CDR2 SVGAGI. V was clipped by 5 bases and J by 4 bases, with 14 bases between them. CDR3 length equals 15 residues. This CDR3 is CASSTQRAFNEKLFF. The CDR3 DNA follows: TGTGCCAGCAGTACTCAGAGGGCCTTTAATGAAAAACTGTTTTTT.

This clone was seen just once. The chain recombines TRBV19 with TRBJ1-5; D remains ambiguous. CDR1 LNHDA and CDR2 SQIVND come from the germline V gene (reference sequence). V lost 2 bases and J lost 1, with 9 bases in between. The CDR3 spans 15 residues. CDR3: CASSIFPLSNQPQHF. CDR3 bases: TGTGCCAGTAGTATATTCCCATTGAGCAATCAGCCCCAGCATTTT.

Worth noting for this clone: Other DNA variants within this sample encode the same CDR3. This chain's CDR3 is CASSMGRSNQPQHF. The CDR3 coding sequence is TGTGCCAGTAGTATGGGGCGGAGCAATCAGCCCCAGCATTTT. This chain connects TRBV19 to TRBJ1-5; weak D call: TRBD1 (5 bases). Trimming cost V 3 bases and J 1 base, with 7 bases left between them. Germline V gene sequence: CDR1 LNHDA, CDR2 SQIVND (reference sequence). The CDR3 totals 14 residues.

This clone was detected once. This chain joins TRBV29-1 and TRBJ1-1; 7 bases fit TRBD1. V was clipped by 4 bases and J by 11 bases; unmatched bases: 7. This CDR3 has 11 residues. The germline gives CDR1 SQVTM, CDR2 ANQGSEA. For the CDR3, the DNA is TGCAGCGTTGCTAGCGACAGGGCGGCTTTCTTT. As protein: CSVASDRAAFF.

This clone was found once. This chain connects TRBV10-2 to TRBJ1-1; TRBD1 agrees at 8 bases. This CDR3 has 16 amino acids. J was trimmed by 2 bases and V by 11 bases; bases with no gene match: 16. The germline V gene has CDR1 WSHSY and CDR2 SAAADI. The CDR3 nucleotides read TGCGCCGTAAGGACAGGGACCGATTCACCAAACACTGAAGCTTTCTTT. Translating it yields CAVRTGTDSPNTEAFF.

The gene calls are TRBV6-5 and TRBJ2-7; TRBD1 agrees at 9 bases. From germline, CDR1 is MNHEY and CDR2 SVGAGI. V shed 1 base, J shed 7 bases, and the junction held 8 bases outside the gene matches. This CDR3 is 15 amino acids long. The chain's CDR3 is CASSYFGQGMGEQYF. The CDR3 DNA reads TGTGCCAGCAGTTACTTCGGACAGGGGATGGGAGAGCAGTACTTC.